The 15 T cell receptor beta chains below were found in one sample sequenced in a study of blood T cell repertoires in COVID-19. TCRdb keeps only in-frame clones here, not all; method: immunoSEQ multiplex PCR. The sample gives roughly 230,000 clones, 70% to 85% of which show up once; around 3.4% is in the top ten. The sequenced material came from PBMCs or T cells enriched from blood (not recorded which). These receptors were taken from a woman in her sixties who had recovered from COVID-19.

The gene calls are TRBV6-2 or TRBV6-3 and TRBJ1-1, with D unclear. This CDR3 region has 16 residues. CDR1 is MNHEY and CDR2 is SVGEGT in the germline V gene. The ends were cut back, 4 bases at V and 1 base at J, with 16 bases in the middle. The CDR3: CASSFRNPGSNTEAFF. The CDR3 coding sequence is TGTGCCAGCAGTTTCAGAAATCCAGGCTCGAACACTGAAGCTTTCTTT.

Here the CDR3 reads CASSRTGDPNEKLFF. The CDR3 DNA reads as TGCGCCAGCAGCAGGACAGGGGATCCGAATGAAAAACTGTTTTTT. The gene calls are TRBV5-1 and TRBJ1-4; 9 nucleotides align to TRBD1. The CDR3 length is 15 residues. Germline V gene sequence: CDR1 SGHRS, CDR2 YFSETQ. V lost 4 bases to trimming and J lost 5 bases; unmatched junction nucleotides: 6.

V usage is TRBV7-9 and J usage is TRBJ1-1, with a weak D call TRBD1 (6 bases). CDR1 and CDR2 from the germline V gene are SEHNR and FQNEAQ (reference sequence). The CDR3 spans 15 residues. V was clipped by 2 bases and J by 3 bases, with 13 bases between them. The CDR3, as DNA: TGTGCCAGCAGCTTACGAGGGGGTCCCGACACTGAAGCTTTCTTT. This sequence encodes CASSLRGGPDTEAFF.

CDR3 nucleotides: TGTGCCAGCAGCTTAGTTGGGACAGGCTACGAGCAGTACTTC. It codes for CASSLVGTGYEQYF. This chain connects TRBV11-3 to TRBJ2-7; 8 positions match TRBD1. The CDR3 spans 14 residues. V dropped 1 base and J dropped 3; count of bases not matched to a gene: 2. Germline V CDR1 and CDR2: SGHNT, YENEEA.

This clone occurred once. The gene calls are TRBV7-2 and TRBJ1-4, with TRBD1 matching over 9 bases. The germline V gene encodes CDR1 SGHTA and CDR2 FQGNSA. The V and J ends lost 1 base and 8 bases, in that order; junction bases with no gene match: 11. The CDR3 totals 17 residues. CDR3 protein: CASSLVLGQGEGEKLFF. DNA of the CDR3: TGTGCCAGCAGCTTAGTATTGGGACAGGGTGAAGGGGAAAAACTGTTTTTT.

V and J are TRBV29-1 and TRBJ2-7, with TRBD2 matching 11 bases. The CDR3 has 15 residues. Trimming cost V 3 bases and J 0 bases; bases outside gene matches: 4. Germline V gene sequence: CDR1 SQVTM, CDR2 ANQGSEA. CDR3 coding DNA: TGCAGCGTTGATTCGACTAGCGGGGCCTCCTACGAGCAGTACTTC. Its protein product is CSVDSTSGASYEQYF.

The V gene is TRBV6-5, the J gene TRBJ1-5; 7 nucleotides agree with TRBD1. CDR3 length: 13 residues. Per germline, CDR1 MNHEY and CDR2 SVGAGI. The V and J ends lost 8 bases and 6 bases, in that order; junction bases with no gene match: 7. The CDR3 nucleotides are TGTGCCAGCGACAGGGTAGAGGGTCAGCCCCAGCATTTT. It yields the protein CASDRVEGQPQHF.

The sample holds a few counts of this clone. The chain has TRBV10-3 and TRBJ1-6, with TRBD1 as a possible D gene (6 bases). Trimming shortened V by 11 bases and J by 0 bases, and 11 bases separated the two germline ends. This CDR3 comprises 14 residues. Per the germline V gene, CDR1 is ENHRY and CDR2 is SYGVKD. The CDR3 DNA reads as TGTGCCTCGACAGGAGGCTCCTATAATTCACCCCTCCACTTT. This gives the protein CASTGGSYNSPLHF.

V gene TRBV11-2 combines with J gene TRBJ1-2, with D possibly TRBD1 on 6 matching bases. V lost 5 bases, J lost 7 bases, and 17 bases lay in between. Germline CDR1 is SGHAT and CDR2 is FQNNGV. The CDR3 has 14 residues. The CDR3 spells CASSQNRVSSGYTF. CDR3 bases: TGTGCCAGCAGCCAAAACAGGGTCTCTAGTGGCTACACCTTC.

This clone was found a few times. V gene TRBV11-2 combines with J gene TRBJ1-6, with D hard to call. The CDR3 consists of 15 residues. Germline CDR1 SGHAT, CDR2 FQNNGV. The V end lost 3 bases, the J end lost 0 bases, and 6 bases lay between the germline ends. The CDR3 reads CASSLVSSYNSPLHF. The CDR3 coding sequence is TGTGCCAGCAGCTTGGTCAGCTCCTATAATTCACCCCTCCACTTT.

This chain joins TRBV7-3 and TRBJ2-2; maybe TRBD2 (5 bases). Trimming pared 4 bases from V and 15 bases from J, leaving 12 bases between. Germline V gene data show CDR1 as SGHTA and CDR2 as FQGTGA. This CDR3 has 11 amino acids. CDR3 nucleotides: TGTGCCAGCAGCTACGGAGGATTGGTGTTTTTT. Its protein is CASSYGGLVFF.

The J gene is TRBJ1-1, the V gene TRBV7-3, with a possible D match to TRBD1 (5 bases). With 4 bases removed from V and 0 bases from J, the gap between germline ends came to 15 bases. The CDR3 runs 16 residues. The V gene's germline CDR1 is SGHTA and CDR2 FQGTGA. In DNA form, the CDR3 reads TGTGCCAGCAGCTCAGGAGGGGTCGGAATGAACACTGAAGCTTTCTTT. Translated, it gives CASSSGGVGMNTEAFF.

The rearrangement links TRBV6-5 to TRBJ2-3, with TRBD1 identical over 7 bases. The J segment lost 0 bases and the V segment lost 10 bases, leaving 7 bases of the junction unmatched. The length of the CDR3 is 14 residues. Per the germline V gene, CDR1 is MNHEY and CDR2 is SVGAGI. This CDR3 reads CATQQGFSTDTQYF. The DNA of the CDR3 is TGTGCCACCCAACAGGGGTTTAGCACAGATACGCAGTATTTT.

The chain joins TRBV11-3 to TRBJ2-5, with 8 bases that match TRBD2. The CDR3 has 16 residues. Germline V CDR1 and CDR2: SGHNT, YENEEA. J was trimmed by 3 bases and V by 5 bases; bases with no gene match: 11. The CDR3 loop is CASSQGSGGWEETQYF. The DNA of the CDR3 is TGTGCCAGCAGCCAAGGGAGCGGGGGCTGGGAAGAGACCCAGTACTTC.

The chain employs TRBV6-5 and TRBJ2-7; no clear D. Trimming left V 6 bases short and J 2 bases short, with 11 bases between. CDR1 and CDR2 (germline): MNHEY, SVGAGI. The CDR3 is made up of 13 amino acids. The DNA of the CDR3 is TGTGCCAGCAGGAAAGAACTGCCCTACGAGCAGTACTTC. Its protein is CASRKELPYEQYF.